These 12 T cell receptor beta chains share one sample of origin, sequenced in a study of blood T cells in healthy people across ages. The authors ran a second PCR of about 7 to 12 cycles using a sample-barcoded 5' primer and a J-beta primer mix. In TCRdb, the 5' RACE reads were re-called with MiXCR into one record per CDR3 protein. The data show 600,000 to 900,000 distinct CDR3 sequences, roughly 24% seen once. These data were likewise used in another study, on T cells of mothers and their children.

What was sequenced was blood. Receptors originate from a boy aged 5-17 years in good health.

The V gene is TRBV20-1, the J gene TRBJ2-7, with 9 bases matching TRBD1. Germline V gene sequence: CDR1 DFQATT, CDR2 SNEGSKA (reference sequence). The CDR3 consists of 11 residues. DNA of the CDR3: TGCAGAGCGACAGGGGGGTACGAGCAGTACTTC. Its protein is CRATGGYEQYF.

V gene TRBV10-3 combines with J gene TRBJ1-2; the match to TRBD1 covers 10 bases. With 8 bases clipped from V and 7 bases from J, the junction kept 10 bases outside the gene matches. The CDR3 contains 14 residues. CDR1 and CDR2 (germline): ENHRY, SYGVKD. CDR3 bases: TGTGCCATCGGCGAGACAGGGGGCCCCGCTGGCTACACCTTC. Its protein is CAIGETGGPAGYTF.

The genes are TRBV12-3 or TRBV12-4 and TRBJ1-4; no reliable D call. The length of the CDR3 is 13 residues. V was pared by 10 bases and J by 3 bases, with 12 bases between. CDR3 sequence: CATSGDANEKLFF. DNA for the CDR3: TGTGCCACCTCTGGTGATGCTAATGAAAAACTGTTTTTT.

Comment on this clonotype: One end of the junction is discordant with germline, which a read error may explain. This chain connects TRBV3-1 to TRBJ1-4; D call uncertain. The CDR3 consists of 20 residues. Looked up from germline, CDR1 is LGHDT and CDR2 is YNNKEL (reference sequence). The CDR3, as DNA: TGTGCCAGCAGCCCCCCCTTGAGCGGGCAGGCGCGGTTAACTAATGAAAAACCGTTTTTT. This sequence encodes CASSPPLSGQARLTNEKPFF.

The rearrangement uses TRBV20-1 and TRBJ2-2; D is undetermined. From germline, CDR1 is DFQATT and CDR2 SNEGSKA (reference sequence). The CDR3 extends over 14 amino acids. The ends were cut back, 3 bases at V and 0 bases at J, with 8 bases in the middle. The CDR3 spells CSARPTSNTGELFF. Written as DNA, the CDR3 is TGCAGTGCTAGGCCAACATCGAACACCGGGGAGCTGTTTTTT.

The V and J genes are TRBV5-1 and TRBJ2-5, with 9 positions matching TRBD1. Germline V lookup: CDR1 SGHRS, CDR2 YFSETQ. Trimming removed 1 base from V and 5 bases from J; junction bases left unmatched: 9. The length of the CDR3 is 16 residues. The CDR3 coding sequence is TGCGCCAGCAGCTTGAGCGGGACAGGGTTCGGGGAGACCCAGTACTTC. It is translated as CASSLSGTGFGETQYF.

The J gene is TRBJ2-7, the V gene TRBV30, with D perhaps TRBD2 (6 bases). Trimming shortened V by 4 bases and J by 4 bases, and 11 bases separated the two germline ends. This CDR3 has 12 amino acids. Germline lookup yields CDR1 GTSNPN and CDR2 SVGIG (reference sequence). The CDR3 here is CAWTRGTYEQYF. CDR3 nucleotide sequence: TGTGCCTGGACCCGGGGGACTTACGAGCAGTACTTC.

This clonotype appeared a few times. The chain combines TRBV7-3 with TRBJ2-1, with 7 bases identical to TRBD2. The CDR3 contains 16 residues. V was pared by 1 base and J by 0 bases, with 3 bases of the junction left unmatched. Germline assignment: CDR1 SGHTA and CDR2 FQGTGA. In nucleotides, the CDR3 is TGTGCCAGCAGCTTAAATCGCGGGAGCTCCTACAATGAGCAGTTCTTC. Amino acids: CASSLNRGSSYNEQFF. The entire variable domain, with the rest obtained from reference TRBV7-3 and TRBJ2-1, is as follows: GAGVSQTPSNKVTEKGKYVELRCDPISGHTALYWYRQSLGQGPEFLIYFQGTGAADDSGLPNDRFFAVRPEGSVSTLKIQRTERGDSAVYLCASSLNRGSSYNEQFFGPGTRLTVL.

In its sample, this clonotype was seen a few times. DNA of the CDR3: TGTGCCAGCAGCTTGGTCACAACACAGGAGACCCAGTACTTC. Translated: CASSLVTTQETQYF. V gene TRBV5-6 combines with J gene TRBJ2-5; D not resolved. Trimming pared 0 bases from V and 5 bases from J, leaving 11 bases between. Germline assignment: CDR1 SGHDT and CDR2 YYEEEE. The CDR3 is 14 amino acids.

This clonotype was seen only a few times. The chain employs TRBV11-2 and TRBJ2-1; unclear D gene. This CDR3 is 15 amino acids long. Per the germline V gene, CDR1 is SGHAT and CDR2 is FQNNGV. Deletions cut 2 bases from V and 4 bases from J, with 12 bases between. This CDR3 reads CASSLRTGTYNEQFF. DNA of the CDR3: TGTGCCAGCAGCTTACGGACCGGAACTTACAATGAGCAGTTCTTC.

The chain couples TRBV29-1 to TRBJ2-7; 7 bases line up with TRBD1. The CDR3 is 13 residues long. V was pared by 5 bases and J by 3 bases, with 7 bases of the junction left unmatched. CDR1 is SQVTM and CDR2 is ANQGSEA in the germline V gene. CDR3 coding DNA: TGCAGCGTTCCAGGGACAGCTGGCTACGAGCAGTACTTC. This encodes CSVPGTAGYEQYF.

The genes are TRBV7-3 and TRBJ2-5, with 12 positions matching TRBD2. TRBJ2-1 matches the DNA end more closely, so the J call is doubtful. CDR3 length: 14 amino acids. CDR1 SGHTA and CDR2 FQGTGA come from the germline V gene. CDR3 coding DNA: TGTGCCAGCGGGGCCGGACTAGCGGGGTCAGAGCAGTTCTTC. Translating gives CASGAGLAGSEQFF.